A selection of T cell receptor beta chains follows, all from one sample in a study of blood T cells in healthy people across ages. In TCRdb, the 5' RACE reads were re-called with MiXCR into one record per CDR3 protein. This table holds some 760,000 distinct CDR3 sequences, roughly 25% found once. In addition, the sample was reused for a study of T cells of mothers and their children.

Source material: blood. The receptors stem from a boy under 18 in good health. CDR3s include the opening cysteine and the closing phenylalanine or tryptophan. The D gene is left open where the match is weak. The size entry is marked missing in some rows and otherwise reads once, few, many or a size class.

TRBJ2-7,NA,few,TRBV14,CASSRFSGDDSYEQYF,TGTGCCAGCAGCCGATTCTCGGGGGACGACTCCTACGAGCAGTACTTC
TRBJ2-3,NA,NA,TRBV24-1,CATSDPPMQGWGTDTQYF,TGTGCCACCAGTGATCCGCCAATGCAGGGGTGGGGGACAGATACGCAGTATTTT
TRBJ2-5,TRBD1,few,TRBV29-1,CSVEDLGTEQETQYF,TGCAGCGTTGAAGATCTGGGGACAGAGCAAGAGACCCAGTACTTC
TRBJ2-5,TRBD2,NA,TRBV7-2,CASSLVPGLAGGVETQYF,TGTGCCAGCAGCTTAGTCCCCGGACTAGCGGGGGGAGTGGAGACCCAGTACTTC
TRBJ2-1,NA,NA,TRBV24-1,CATSDLREQFF,TGTGCCACCAGTGATTTGAGGGAGCAGTTCTTC
TRBJ2-7,NA,NA,TRBV28,CASSFTGSVPYEQYF,TGTGCCAGCAGTTTCACGGGATCCGTCCCCTACGAGCAGTACTTC
TRBJ2-1,TRBD2,NA,TRBV6-2/TRBV6-3,CASSYSGTSAYPYNGQFF,TGTGCCAGCAGCTACTCTGGGACTAGCGCTTATCCCTACAATGGGCAGTTCTTC
TRBJ1-3,NA,NA,TRBV29-1,CSVEGLGFSGNTIYF,TGCAGCGTTGAAGGTCTCGGCTTCTCTGGAAACACCATATATTTT
TRBJ1-4,TRBD1,NA,TRBV10-3,CAISEEGQGQGNEKLFF,TGTGCCATCAGTGAAGAGGGACAGGGGCAGGGAAATGAAAAACTGTTTTTT
TRBJ2-3,NA,many,TRBV29-1,CSVEGPPTDTQYF,TGCAGCGTTGAAGGGCCCCCCACAGATACGCAGTATTTT
TRBJ1-6,NA,NA,TRBV20-1,CSASADHNSPLHF,TGCAGTGCTAGCGCGGACCACAATTCACCCCTCCACTTT
TRBJ2-3,NA,NA,TRBV4-3,CASSQDPLGSADTQYF,TGCGCCAGCAGCCAAGATCCCCTTGGTAGCGCAGATACGCAGTATTTT
TRBJ1-5,NA,few,TRBV28,CASSFYPGQNQPQHF,TGTGCCAGCAGTTTCTACCCGGGCCAAAATCAGCCCCAGCATTTT
TRBJ1-1,NA,NA,TRBV4-1,CASSQDIFRGFGDTEAFF,TGCGCCAGCAGCCAAGATATTTTCAGGGGCTTCGGAGATACTGAAGCTTTCTTT
TRBJ1-2,TRBD1,few,TRBV29-1,CSVDSPLQGAAYGYTF,TGCAGCGTTGATTCCCCCCTCCAGGGGGCCGCCTATGGCTACACCTTC
TRBJ2-3,TRBD2,NA,TRBV4-3,CASSQDPTSGTSADTQYF,TGCGCCAGCAGCCAAGATCCGACTAGCGGAACTAGCGCAGATACGCAGTATTTT
TRBJ1-1,TRBD1,few,TRBV7-2,CASSLVFGTGAMNTEAFF,TGTGCCAGCAGCTTAGTTTTTGGGACAGGGGCCATGAACACTGAAGCTTTCTTT
TRBJ2-5,NA,NA,TRBV20-1,CSASIRTAQETQYF,TGCAGTGCTAGTATCCGGACAGCACAAGAGACCCAGTACTTC
TRBJ2-7,NA,NA,TRBV21-1,CAGGLGEQYF,TGTGCCGGGGGACTAGGCGAGCAGTACTTC
TRBJ1-4,TRBD1,NA,TRBV10-3,CAISGHQTGRTEKLFF,TGTGCCATCAGTGGGCACCAGACAGGGAGAACTGAAAAACTGTTTTTT
TRBJ2-7,TRBD2,NA,TRBV7-9,CASSTTSGRAYEQYF,TGTGCCAGCAGCACGACTAGCGGGAGGGCCTACGAGCAGTACTTC
TRBJ1-5,NA,few,TRBV27,CASSLSGLSNQPQHF,TGTGCCAGCAGTTTATCTGGACTGAGCAATCAGCCCCAGCATTTT
TRBJ1-1,NA,few,TRBV6-4,CASSGGHNTEAFF,TGTGCCAGCAGTGGGGGACATAACACTGAAGCTTTCTTT
TRBJ1-3,NA,NA,TRBV6-5,CASSRSGVNGNTIYF,TGTGCCAGCAGTCGTTCAGGGGTAAACGGAAACACCATATATTTT
TRBJ2-2,NA,NA,TRBV5-1,CASSMMDTGELFF,TGCGCCAGCAGCATGATGGACACCGGGGAGCTGTTTTTT
TRBJ1-4,NA,NA,TRBV20-1,CSAPDYGAGGEKLFF,TGCAGTGCCCCCGACTACGGGGCCGGTGGTGAAAAACTGTTTTTT
TRBJ1-6,TRBD1,once,TRBV6-1,CASSVNRGRVDSPLHF,TGTGCCAGCAGTGTGAACAGGGGGCGTGTAGATTCACCCCTCCACTTT
TRBJ2-7,NA,few,TRBV20-1,CSAVLGLTGYYEQYF,TGCAGTGCCGTTTTAGGGTTGACAGGTTACTACGAGCAGTACTTC
TRBJ2-1,TRBD1,NA,TRBV12-3/TRBV12-4,CASNWGTGGNEQFF,TGTGCCAGCAACTGGGGGACAGGGGGCAATGAGCAGTTCTTC
TRBJ1-2,NA,NA,TRBV12-3/TRBV12-4,CASSLTGLGCTF,TGTGCCAGCAGTTTAACGGGGCTGGGCTGCACCTTC
TRBJ1-6,NA,NA,TRBV3-1,CASSLTGGLRNSPLHF,TGTGCCAGCAGCTTAACTGGAGGTCTGCGGAATTCACCCCTCCACTTT
TRBJ2-7,TRBD2,NA,TRBV10-3,CAIRGTIDYEQYF,TGTGCCATCAGGGGGACTATAGACTACGAGCAGTACTTC
TRBJ2-2,TRBD1,few,TRBV5-1,CASSDRTGGAAGELFF,TGCGCCAGCAGCGACCGGACAGGGGGCGCCGCCGGGGAGCTGTTTTTT
TRBJ1-1,NA,NA,TRBV20-1,CSAREGGRGTEAFF,TGCAGTGCTAGAGAGGGGGGAAGGGGCACTGAAGCTTTCTTT
TRBJ2-2,TRBD2,few,TRBV20-1,CSARGLAGGPAAGELFF,TGCAGTGCCCGGGGACTAGCGGGAGGGCCGGCTGCCGGGGAGCTGTTTTTT
TRBJ1-3,TRBD1,few,TRBV7-2,CASNQGAFGNAIYF,TGTGCCAGCAACCAGGGGGCTTTCGGAAACGCCATATATTTT
TRBJ2-3,NA,NA,TRBV29-1,CSVVADLDTDTQYF,TGCAGCGTTGTAGCGGATCTAGACACAGATACGCAGTATTTT
TRBJ2-5,TRBD2,few,TRBV6-5,CASSGYGGKETQYF,TGTGCCAGCAGTGGATACGGGGGGAAAGAGACCCAGTACTTC
TRBJ2-7,TRBD1,few,TRBV6-5,CASSETGTYEQYF,TGTGCCAGCAGTGAGACAGGGACCTACGAGCAGTACTTC
TRBJ2-7,NA,few,TRBV28,CASSLSSLYEQYF,TGTGCCAGCAGTTTATCCTCCCTCTACGAGCAGTACTTC
TRBJ1-1,NA,once,TRBV25-1,CASSEGPGTEAFF,TGTGCCAGCAGTGAGGGGCCAGGAACTGAAGCTTTCTTT
TRBJ2-7,TRBD2,NA,TRBV30,CAWSAGTSGPYEQYF,TGTGCCTGGAGTGCCGGGACTAGCGGACCCTACGAGCAGTACTTC
TRBJ1-2,NA,NA,TRBV12-3/TRBV12-4,CASSPTLYGYTF,TGTGCCAGCAGTCCGACCCTCTATGGCTACACCTTC
TRBJ2-3,NA,NA,TRBV20-1,CSARVNEVTDTQYF,TGCAGTGCTAGAGTTAACGAGGTCACAGATACGCAGTATTTT
TRBJ1-2,TRBD1,few,TRBV6-1,CASSEGAGGFYGYTF,TGTGCCAGCAGTGAAGGGGCAGGGGGTTTTTATGGCTACACCTTC
TRBJ2-1,NA,few,TRBV7-3,CASSLRWGNEQFF,TGTGCCAGCAGCTTGCGTTGGGGGAATGAGCAGTTCTTC
TRBJ2-7,TRBD2,few,TRBV3-1,CASSASARDYPREQYF,TGTGCCAGCAGCGCCTCGGCCCGGGACTACCCTCGAGAGCAGTACTTC
TRBJ1-1,TRBD1,few,TRBV30,CAWTWDSGVNTEAFF,TGTGCCTGGACCTGGGACAGCGGAGTGAACACTGAAGCTTTCTTT
TRBJ2-5,NA,NA,TRBV7-2,CASSLGRARETQYF,TGTGCCAGCAGCTTGGGCAGGGCTCGAGAGACCCAGTACTTC
TRBJ2-4,NA,few,TRBV9,CASSDRGGKNIQYF,TGTGCCAGCAGCGACCGAGGCGGCAAAAACATTCAGTACTTC